The present entry profiles one T cell receptor beta chain with its context. The V and J ends lost 2 bases and 0 bases respectively, with 11 bases between them. Germline assignment: CDR1 MNHNS and CDR2 SASEGT. The CDR3 runs to 15 residues. The data were taken from a study of blood T cell repertoires in COVID-19. Study as a whole: Acute-phase and convalescent COVID-19 samples originated in the United States, Italy and Spain. From T cells, B-cell-depleted T cells, or PBMCs came the material, which was cDNA or gDNA.

Authors' methods: Reference gene primers were amplified, and this amplification served to estimate nucleated cell counts. This table comes from immunoSEQ multiplex PCR, and its TCRdb copy is limited to in-frame clones, with some not included. The D gene and trimming were derived from the DNA, and the V and J assignments and clone size from that table. This table has about 70,000 clones, around 89% appearing once. The sequenced sample consisted of peripheral blood. This chain links TRBV6-1 with TRBJ2-7, with a possible D match to TRBD1 (6 bases). The clonotype comes from a human donor in a cohort sampled during active COVID-19. The CDR3 DNA reads TGTGCCAGCAGTGAAAGGGACATTAGCTCCTACGAGCAGTACGTC. It codes for CASSERDISSYEQYV.